Presented here are 26 T cell receptor beta chains from one specimen sequenced in a study of response to subunit inactivated influenza vaccine. TCRdb itself ran the RT-PCR reads through MiXCR, one entry per CDR3 protein. The sample shows fewer than 700,000 distinct CDR3 sequences, over 10% of them seen only once. The specimen comprised PBMCs from blood, sampled roughly 6 weeks after vaccination. The receptors were gathered from a man aged 50-59 years who received an inactivated influenza vaccine.

The chain uses TRBV7-8 and TRBJ2-7, with 7 bases lining up with TRBD1. J was trimmed by 3 bases and V by 5 bases; bases with no gene match: 16. The CDR3 totals 17 residues. Germline values: CDR1 SGHVS, CDR2 FQNEAQ. This chain's CDR3 is CASSPRPGQVTNYEQYF. The CDR3 DNA reads TGTGCCAGCAGCCCCCGCCCTGGACAGGTCACTAACTACGAGCAGTACTTC.

This clonotype showed up just a few times. This rearrangement joins TRBV9 to TRBJ2-7; 8 nucleotides agree with TRBD1. V shed 0 bases, J shed 0 bases, and the junction held 2 bases outside the gene matches. The CDR3 runs 15 residues. Germline CDR1 reads SGDLS; CDR2 reads YYNGEE. This chain's CDR3 is CASSVGQGASYEQYF. Here the CDR3 DNA reads TGTGCCAGCAGCGTAGGGCAGGGGGCCTCCTACGAGCAGTACTTC.

This clonotype was seen only a few times. The rearrangement joins TRBV28 to TRBJ2-1; D gene unclear. Germline CDR1 MDHEN, CDR2 SYDVKM. V was cut by 11 bases and J by 3 bases, with 14 bases left in between. The CDR3 is made up of 13 amino acids. The CDR3 DNA is TGTGCCGGCGCAGACGGTTACTACAATGAGCAGTTCTTC. Residues: CAGADGYYNEQFF.

This clonotype was seen a few times. The rearrangement joins TRBV11-2 to TRBJ2-3, with D perhaps matching TRBD1 (6 bases). The germline V gene encodes CDR1 SGHAT and CDR2 FQNNGV. V lost 3 bases and J 2 bases, leaving 21 bases between the germline ends. This CDR3 is 18 amino acids long. The CDR3 DNA reads TGTGCCAGCAGCTTCTATTCATGGTGGGACATGACCACAGATACGCAGTATTTT. As protein: CASSFYSWWDMTTDTQYF.

This sequence joins TRBV7-9 and TRBJ2-1; D ambiguous. CDR3 length: 11 residues. Germline lookup yields CDR1 SEHNR and CDR2 FQNEAQ (reference sequence). V lost 4 bases to trimming and J lost 7 bases, with 5 bases between them. CDR3 DNA sequence: TGTGCCAGCAGCTACGAAAATGAGCAGTTCTTC. This gives the protein CASSYENEQFF. The variable domain in full, completed from reference TRBV7-9 and TRBJ2-1, reads DTGVSQNPRHKITKRGQNVTFRCDPISEHNRLYWYRQTLGQGPEFLTYFQNEAQLEKSRLLSDRFSAERPKGSFSTLEIQRTEQGDSAMYLCASSYENEQFFGPGTRLTVL.

The sample holds many counts of this clonotype. The chain joins TRBV27 to TRBJ2-7, with TRBD2 identical over 14 bases. There are 15 residues in the CDR3. The V and J ends lost 5 bases and 5 bases, in that order; junction bases with no gene match: 5. Germline CDR1 and CDR2: MNHEY and SMNVEV (reference sequence). The CDR3 is CASSQGLAGVNEQYF. CDR3 sequence (DNA): TGTGCCAGCAGTCAGGGACTAGCGGGAGTGAACGAGCAGTACTTC.

The CDR3, as DNA: TGTGCCTGGAATCGCAACCTTCTCTCTGGAAACACCATATATTTT. This encodes CAWNRNLLSGNTIYF. The genes are TRBV30 and TRBJ1-3; D is ambiguous. The V gene lost 4 bases and the J gene lost 0 bases, with 13 bases spanning the gap. The germline gives CDR1 GTSNPN, CDR2 SVGIG (reference sequence). This CDR3 is 15 amino acids long.

This clonotype was seen repeatedly, ten times or more. This rearrangement joins TRBV5-4 to TRBJ2-5; TRBD1 matches at 7 bases. V gave up 4 bases and J gave up 5 bases; unmatched junction bases: 5. The CDR3 spans 13 residues. The V gene's germline CDR1 is SGHNT and CDR2 YYREEE (reference sequence). CDR3 sequence (DNA): TGTGCCAGCAGCACAGGGGTTGGCGAGACCCAGTACTTC. As protein: CASSTGVGETQYF.

This clonotype was counted ten times or more. V gene TRBV5-1 combines with J gene TRBJ2-5, with D possibly matching TRBD1 (6 bases). V lost 4 bases and J lost 1, with 11 bases in between. CDR3 length: 14 amino acids. Looked up from germline, CDR1 is SGHRS and CDR2 is YFSETQ. CDR3: CASSNRDIQETQYF. The CDR3 DNA sequence: TGCGCCAGCAGCAACCGGGACATCCAAGAGACCCAGTACTTC.

In its sample, this clonotype was seen a few times. The chain recombines TRBV12-3 or TRBV12-4 with TRBJ1-1, with D possibly matching TRBD1 (5 bases). The CDR3 is made up of 14 amino acids. Trimming removed 3 bases from V and 5 bases from J, with 13 bases in between. CDR3 coding DNA: TGTGCCAGCAGTTTGACAGTGGCGAGTACTGAAGCTTTCTTT. This gives the protein CASSLTVASTEAFF.

This clonotype was counted only a few times. The rearrangement joins TRBV20-1 to TRBJ2-3, with unresolved D. Looked up from germline, CDR1 is DFQATT and CDR2 is SNEGSKA (reference sequence). The CDR3 extends over 11 amino acids. Trimming took off 1 base at V and 7 bases at J, with 6 bases between the two ends. In DNA, the CDR3 is TGCAGTGCTAGAGGGGATAATACGCAGTATTTT. Residues: CSARGDNTQYF.

There are a few counts of this clonotype. The genes are TRBV4-3 and TRBJ2-7, with D perhaps matching TRBD1 (6 bases). Trimming took off 2 bases at V and 5 bases at J, with 10 bases between the two ends. This CDR3 spans 13 amino acids. Germline CDR1 is LGHNA and CDR2 is YSLEER. Here the CDR3 DNA reads TGCGCCAGCAGCCAATTTACAGGGAACGAGCAGTACTTC. It codes for CASSQFTGNEQYF.

V gene TRBV5-5 combines with J gene TRBJ2-3; D is possibly TRBD1 or TRBD2 (5 bases each). Looked up from germline, CDR1 is SGHKS and CDR2 is YYEKEE (reference sequence). The CDR3 spans 14 residues. V lost 4 bases and J 6 bases, leaving 15 bases between the germline ends. The CDR3 sequence: CASSPRDPGDTQYF. As DNA, the CDR3 is TGTGCCAGCAGCCCCCGGGACCCAGGCGATACGCAGTATTTT. The full variable domain, completed using reference TRBV5-5 and TRBJ2-3, is DAGVTQSPTHLIKTRGQQVTLRCSPISGHKSVSWYQQVLGQGPQFIFQYYEKEERGRGNFPDRFSARQFPNYSSELNVNALLLGDSALYLCASSPRDPGDTQYFGPGTRLTVL.

A note on this clonotype: Germline is not matched at one junction end, which may reflect a read error. The V call is TRBV6-5, the J call TRBJ2-7; D is ambiguous. This CDR3 spans 15 amino acids. Germline CDR1 MNHEY, CDR2 SVGAGI. The CDR3 here is CASSYSLDYSYEQSF. The CDR3 DNA reads as TGTGCCAGCAGTTACTCGCTTGATTACTCCTACGAGCAGTCCTTC.

The chain recombines TRBV27 with TRBJ1-2; 8 bases line up with TRBD1. The CDR3 covers 12 residues. The junction had 4 bases not matched to a gene; V was cut back by 9 bases and J by 4 bases. Germline V lookup: CDR1 MNHEY, CDR2 SMNVEV (reference sequence). The CDR3, as DNA: TGTGCCAGGATGGACAGGGCCTATGGCTACACCTTC. Protein sequence: CARMDRAYGYTF.

The chain couples TRBV5-4 to TRBJ2-5, with 12 bases matching TRBD1. Trimming cost V 3 bases and J 7 bases; bases outside gene matches: 7. This CDR3 contains 15 residues. Germline V lookup: CDR1 SGHNT, CDR2 YYREEE (reference sequence). The CDR3 DNA reads as TGTGCCAGCAGCTCGGGGACAGGGGGCGCCGCGACCCAGTACTTC. This codes for CASSSGTGGAATQYF.

This clonotype was picked up many times. The chain couples TRBV20-1 to TRBJ2-3, with 7 bases fitting TRBD2. The CDR3 covers 14 residues. Trimming cost V 0 bases and J 1 base; bases outside gene matches: 1. Germline assignment: CDR1 DFQATT and CDR2 SNEGSKA (reference sequence). As DNA, the CDR3 is TGCAGTGCTAGAGATGCGGGGGGCACAGATACGCAGTATTTT. Translating it yields CSARDAGGTDTQYF.

This chain links TRBV5-1 with TRBJ2-2, with a possible D match to TRBD2 (5 bases). Trimming stripped 2 bases from V and 4 bases from J, with 12 bases between. Germline V gene sequence: CDR1 SGHRS, CDR2 YFSETQ. CDR3 size: 15 residues. The CDR3 region is CASSFLGDSTGELFF. In nucleotides, the CDR3 is TGCGCCAGCAGCTTTCTGGGAGATAGCACCGGGGAGCTGTTTTTT.

J is TRBJ2-7 and V is TRBV6-1; 8 bases are a match to TRBD1. There are 16 residues in the CDR3. Germline CDR1 is MNHNS and CDR2 is SASEGT. The V segment lost 4 bases and the J segment 8 bases; nucleotides outside the gene matches: 16. The CDR3 loop is CASSAEIRDRRRQQYF. The CDR3 DNA reads TGTGCCAGCAGTGCCGAAATCCGGGACAGGCGACGCCAGCAGTACTTC.

The chain recombines TRBV7-2 with TRBJ2-5, with D perhaps being TRBD1 or TRBD2 (5 bases each). In germline, CDR1 is SGHTA, CDR2 FQGNSA. The CDR3 loop spans 16 amino acids. V gave up 1 base and J gave up 5 bases, with 17 bases separating them. CDR3 bases: TGTGCCAGCAGCTTAGAGTTATGGGGGTCGGAGGAGACCCAGTACTTC. This sequence encodes CASSLELWGSEETQYF. Supplemented by reference TRBV7-2 and TRBJ2-5, the full variable domain reads GAGVSQSPSNKVTEKGKDVELRCDPISGHTALYWYRQSLGQGLEFLIYFQGNSAPDKSGLPSDRFSAERTGGSVSTLTIQRTQQEDSAVYLCASSLELWGSEETQYFGPGTRLLVL.

This chain joins TRBV3-1 and TRBJ1-5; TRBD1 is a possible D gene (5 bases). The CDR3 contains 14 residues. Trimming shortened V by 2 bases and J by 2 bases, and 7 bases separated the two germline ends. Germline V lookup: CDR1 LGHDT, CDR2 YNNKEL (reference sequence). The CDR3 spells CASSQWDRNQPQHF. The CDR3 DNA is TGTGCCAGCAGCCAATGGGACCGCAATCAGCCCCAGCATTTT.

The chain uses TRBV5-1 and TRBJ2-2; 10 positions agree with TRBD2. CDR1 is SGHRS, CDR2 YFSETQ, per germline. Trimming cost V 3 bases and J 4 bases; bases outside gene matches: 9. The CDR3 totals 17 residues. The CDR3 DNA reads as TGCGCCAGCAGCTCGGTAGCGGGAGGCCCCTCCACCGGGGAGCTGTTTTTT. Protein: CASSSVAGGPSTGELFF.

This clonotype showed up just a few times. This chain links TRBV9 with TRBJ2-1, with 12 bases that match TRBD2. The trim removed 0 bases at V and 4 bases at J, leaving 17 bases unmatched. This CDR3 is 21 amino acids long. CDR1 is SGDLS and CDR2 is YYNGEE in the germline V gene. The CDR3 loop is CASSVAPRRTSGTSRYNEQFF. The CDR3 bases are TGTGCCAGCAGCGTAGCCCCTAGACGGACTAGCGGGACCTCCAGATACAATGAGCAGTTCTTC.

Points on this clonotype: A clone one base away is much larger, so this may be a read error. The chain couples TRBV28 to TRBJ2-4; 7 bases are a match to TRBD2. The CDR3 extends over 17 amino acids. Germline V gene sequence: CDR1 MDHEN, CDR2 SYDVKM. V lost 0 bases and J lost 4; bases outside the gene matches: 9. The chain's CDR3 is CASSLWWEGWQKNIQYF. The CDR3 nucleotides read TGTGCCAGCAGTTTATGGTGGGAGGGGTGGCAGAAAAACATTCAGTACTTC.

This clonotype came up a few times. The rearrangement uses TRBV6-2 or TRBV6-3 and TRBJ2-7; 10 nucleotides line up with TRBD2. Trimming removed 2 bases from V and 5 bases from J; junction bases left unmatched: 6. The CDR3 length is 15 residues. Germline V gene lookup returns CDR1 MNHEY and CDR2 SVGEGT. The CDR3 loop is CASSYGASGSNEQYF. CDR3 nucleotide sequence: TGTGCCAGCAGTTACGGCGCTAGCGGGAGCAACGAGCAGTACTTC.

This clonotype came up a few times. The rearrangement links TRBV20-1 to TRBJ2-5; D gene unclear. CDR1 and CDR2 (germline): DFQATT, SNEGSKA (reference sequence). The CDR3 covers 11 residues. Trimming left V 3 bases short and J 3 bases short, with 5 bases between. The CDR3 DNA follows: TGCAGTGCTAGCTCGGAAGAGACCCAGTACTTC. Protein product: CSASSEETQYF.